These 30 T cell receptor beta chains were sequenced from one sample in a study of CD4 T cells in relation to SARS-CoV-2 and coronaviruses (dated by TCRdb to the early 2020s). The library was generated by the immunoSEQ multiplex PCR assay. The source is immuneACCESS, and TCRdb retained only in-frame sequences with V and J called. Part of the clones is not carried over; for the studies checked, unresolved V genes explain less than half of this, and the remainder is unexplained. The sample table lists roughly 71,000 clones, approximately 87% of them with a count of one. 1.6% of the sample is taken by the ten largest. CD4+ T cells from unexposed donors were collected before the COVID-19 pandemic (2011-2018). Input material: memory CD4+ T cells from PBMCs. The intended sense of this specimen's cell subset or site label: memory (non-naive) CD4+ T cells. The receptors were gathered from a human donor in good health.

The chain has TRBV7-2 and TRBJ2-7, with D maybe TRBD2 (5 bases). V lost 2 bases, J lost 0 bases, and 11 bases lay in between. The CDR3 spans 15 residues. The germline CDR1 and CDR2 sequences are SGHTA and FQGNSA. CDR3 nucleotide sequence: TGTGCCAGCAGCTTATCAGTGGGGAGCTCCTACGAGCAGTACTTC. Amino acids: CASSLSVGSSYEQYF.

The CDR3 nucleotides read TGTGCCAGTAGTACGAGGGGACTGGGGAATTCACCCCTCCACTTT. This gives the protein CASSTRGLGNSPLHF. This chain links TRBV19 with TRBJ1-6; D perhaps matches TRBD1 (5 bases). V was pared by 4 bases and J by 7 bases, with 14 bases between. The CDR3 consists of 15 residues. Germline values: CDR1 LNHDA, CDR2 SQIVND (reference sequence).

The chain joins TRBV29-1 to TRBJ2-5; TRBD2 aligns across 8 bases. CDR3 length equals 13 residues. The V gene's germline CDR1 is SQVTM and CDR2 ANQGSEA. V was pared by 7 bases and J by 2 bases, with 6 bases of the junction left unmatched. The CDR3, as DNA: TGCAGCGGTATCGCGGGGGGACAAGAGACCCAGTACTTC. Its protein product is CSGIAGGQETQYF.

V and J are TRBV7-9 and TRBJ1-5; D is possibly TRBD1 (6 bases). The CDR3 has 15 amino acids. The V gene's germline CDR1 is SEHNR and CDR2 FQNEAQ (reference sequence). Trimming took off 1 base at V and 4 bases at J, with 11 bases between the two ends. The CDR3 sequence: CASSLVGAWNQPQHF. In DNA, the CDR3 is TGTGCCAGCAGCTTAGTGGGGGCGTGGAATCAGCCCCAGCATTTT.

The CDR3 DNA reads TGTGCCACACGAGACAGTTGGGAATCTGGAAACACCATATATTTT. It translates to CATRDSWESGNTIYF. The chain carries TRBV10-3 and TRBJ1-3; D is possibly TRBD1 (5 bases). Deletions cut 10 bases from V and 1 base from J, with 17 bases between. CDR3 length: 15 residues. The V gene's germline CDR1 is ENHRY and CDR2 SYGVKD.

The chain uses TRBV19 and TRBJ1-4; D gene ambiguous. Germline CDR1 and CDR2: LNHDA and SQIVND (reference sequence). This CDR3 has 15 residues. Trimming stripped 10 bases from V and 8 bases from J, with 23 bases between. The CDR3 bases are TGTGCCACCAGAGAGGTCTTCTCGGACGGGGAAAAACTGTTTTTT. Translated, it gives CATREVFSDGEKLFF.

The chain carries TRBV4-2 and TRBJ2-6; D remains ambiguous. The length of the CDR3 is 18 residues. CDR1 is LGHNA, CDR2 YNFKEQ, per germline. V shed 3 bases and J shed 1 base, with 16 bases lying between them. The CDR3 nucleotides read TGTGCCAGCAGCCAGTCGACTGCTGGAATATCTGGGGCCAACGTCCTGACTTTC. Its translation is CASSQSTAGISGANVLTF.

This chain joins TRBV9 and TRBJ1-2; 8 positions match TRBD1. The CDR3 sequence is 14 residues long. From germline, CDR1 is SGDLS and CDR2 YYNGEE. The trim removed 3 bases at V and 8 bases at J, leaving 9 bases unmatched. As DNA, the CDR3 is TGTGCCAGCAGCGCGCCTGACAGGGGTTTCGGCTACACCTTC. This translates into CASSAPDRGFGYTF.

The chain uses TRBV18 and TRBJ2-3; D is uncertain. This CDR3 has 12 residues. Deletions cut 2 bases from V and 1 base from J, with 1 base between. Germline V gene sequence: CDR1 KGHSH, CDR2 LQKENI. The CDR3 sequence is CASSPGTDTQYF. In nucleotides, the CDR3 is TGTGCCAGCTCACCAGGCACAGATACGCAGTATTTT. Based on the CDR3 plus reference TRBV18 and TRBJ2-3, the full variable domain is NAGVMQNPRHLVRRRGQEARLRCSPMKGHSHVYWYRQLPEEGLKFMVYLQKENIIDESGMPKERFSAEFPKEGPSILRIQQVVRGDSAAYFCASSPGTDTQYFGPGTRLTVL.

The chain recombines TRBV3-1 (or the pseudogene TRBV3-2) with TRBJ2-3; no clear D. The V gene's germline CDR1 is LGHDT and CDR2 YNNKEL (reference sequence). The CDR3 sequence is 11 residues long. Between the trimmed V and J ends, which lost 1 base and 6 bases, there was a span of 2 bases. CDR3 protein: CASSQGDTQYF. CDR3 coding DNA: TGTGCCAGCAGCCAAGGGGATACGCAGTATTTT.

The chain uses TRBV5-8 and TRBJ2-1; D uncertain. The V gene's germline CDR1 is SGHTS and CDR2 YDEGEE. The ends were cut back, 4 bases at V and 2 bases at J, with 7 bases in the middle. CDR3 length equals 13 residues. The CDR3 nucleotides are TGTGCCAGCAGCACGGACGCCTACAATGAGCAGTTCTTC. Translated: CASSTDAYNEQFF.

This clone was recorded only once. The chain links TRBV5-6 to TRBJ1-5; D remains ambiguous. The germline gives CDR1 SGHDT, CDR2 YYEEEE. Trimming stripped 3 bases from V and 2 bases from J, with 9 bases between. The CDR3 spans 14 residues. The CDR3 DNA is TGTGCCAGCAGCTCCTCATCGGGCAATCAGCCCCAGCATTTT. Its translation is CASSSSSGNQPQHF.

This chain joins TRBV6-2 or TRBV6-3 and TRBJ2-3; no clear D. This CDR3 region has 12 residues. V was cut by 6 bases and J by 6 bases, with 10 bases left in between. The germline CDR1 and CDR2 sequences are MNHEY and SVGEGT. As DNA, the CDR3 is TGTGCCAGCAGCCCGTTCAGGGATACGCAGTATTTT. Translation gives CASSPFRDTQYF.

In this sample, this clone turned up once. The chain's CDR3 is CASRNQGENYGYTF. As DNA, the CDR3 is TGTGCCAGTAGAAATCAAGGGGAGAACTATGGCTACACCTTC. This chain connects TRBV19 to TRBJ1-2; TRBD1 is a possible D gene (5 bases). CDR1 is LNHDA and CDR2 is SQIVND in the germline V gene (reference sequence). The germline V and J ends were trimmed by 6 bases and 2 bases, with 13 bases remaining between them. The CDR3 extends over 14 amino acids.

This clone was counted a single time. The rearrangement joins TRBV5-1 to TRBJ2-4; maybe TRBD1 (5 bases). Trimming stripped 3 bases from V and 5 bases from J, with 12 bases between. Looked up from germline, CDR1 is SGHRS and CDR2 is YFSETQ. The CDR3 spans 14 residues. This chain's CDR3 is CASSSDRRENIQYF. The CDR3 DNA reads TGCGCCAGCAGCTCTGACAGAAGGGAAAACATTCAGTACTTC. Drawing the rest from reference TRBV5-1 and TRBJ2-4, the complete variable domain is KAGVTQTPRYLIKTRGQQVTLSCSPISGHRSVSWYQQTPGQGLQFLFEYFSETQRNKGNFPGRFSGRQFSNSRSEMNVSTLELGDSALYLCASSSDRRENIQYFGAGTRLSVL.

The V and J genes are TRBV3-1 (or the pseudogene TRBV3-2) and TRBJ2-7; D gene ambiguous. From germline, CDR1 is LGHDT and CDR2 YNNKEL (reference sequence). Trimming removed 0 bases from V and 3 bases from J, with 18 bases in between. This CDR3 is 17 amino acids long. In nucleotides, the CDR3 is TGTGCCAGCAGCCAAGAAACGGAAACCCATCCGTACTACGAGCAGTACTTC. As protein: CASSQETETHPYYEQYF.

This clone was seen a single time. V gene TRBV18 combines with J gene TRBJ1-3; no reliable D call. Trimming removed 1 base from V and 3 bases from J, with 10 bases in between. There are 15 residues in the CDR3. Germline lookup yields CDR1 KGHSH and CDR2 LQKENI. CDR3 region: CASSPRAGDGNTIYF. CDR3 bases: TGTGCCAGCTCACCACGCGCAGGAGATGGAAACACCATATATTTT.

The chain links TRBV5-1 to TRBJ1-1; 7 nucleotides agree with TRBD1. V was clipped by 1 base and J by 5 bases; unmatched bases: 11. The CDR3 spans 16 residues. From germline, CDR1 is SGHRS and CDR2 YFSETQ. The CDR3 nucleotides read TGCGCCAGCAGCTTGTACCCCGACAGGGCCGAGACTGAAGCTTTCTTT. Translating gives CASSLYPDRAETEAFF.

The rearrangement joins TRBV7-8 to TRBJ2-3; D uncertain. The CDR3 is made up of 13 amino acids. From germline, CDR1 is SGHVS and CDR2 FQNEAQ. The V and J ends lost 1 base and 8 bases respectively, with 10 bases between them. The CDR3 nucleotides read TGTGCCAGCAGCTTAGAGGCCCCCCTTACGCAGTATTTT. Residues: CASSLEAPLTQYF.

This chain uses TRBV23-1 with TRBJ2-7; TRBD1 is a possible D gene (6 bases). TRBV23-1 is flagged as an ORF with uncertain function. The CDR3 has 15 amino acids. With 3 bases removed from V and 1 base from J, the gap between germline ends came to 13 bases. In DNA form, the CDR3 reads TGCGCCAGCAGTCATCCGACAGGTGGATCCTACGAGCAGTACTTC. Encoded protein: CASSHPTGGSYEQYF.

V gene TRBV28 combines with J gene TRBJ2-5; TRBD2 might be the D (7 bases). This CDR3 comprises 16 residues. The V and J ends lost 5 bases and 5 bases respectively, with 21 bases between them. CDR1 is MDHEN, CDR2 SYDVKM, per germline. The CDR3 region is CASSEPRGPGRETQYF. The CDR3 nucleotides are TGTGCCAGCAGTGAACCACGGGGGCCCGGGAGGGAGACCCAGTACTTC.

The chain joins TRBV2 to TRBJ2-3; 13 nucleotides match TRBD2. Germline V gene data show CDR1 as SNHLY and CDR2 as FYNNEI. Trimming cost V 8 bases and J 3 bases; bases outside gene matches: 8. The CDR3 runs 16 residues. Here the CDR3 DNA reads TGTGCCAGCGGGGCGCCGGGACTAGCGGGGACAGATACGCAGTATTTT. Translating it yields CASGAPGLAGTDTQYF.

The chain links TRBV7-8 to TRBJ2-2; the D gene is possibly TRBD1 (6 bases). V gave up 0 bases and J gave up 4 bases, with 6 bases separating them. The CDR3 has 14 residues. Germline-derived CDR1 and CDR2 are SGHVS and FQNEAQ. The CDR3 DNA is TGTGCCAGCAGCTTAGCAGGGGGCACCGGGGAGCTGTTTTTT. This encodes CASSLAGGTGELFF. The complete variable domain, with remaining parts taken from reference TRBV7-8 and TRBJ2-2, reads GAGVSQSPRYKVAKRGQDVALRCDPISGHVSLFWYQQALGQGPEFLTYFQNEAQLDKSGLPSDRFFAERPEGSVSTLKIQRTQQEDSAVYLCASSLAGGTGELFFGEGSRLTVL.

The V call is TRBV28, the J call TRBJ2-7, with D perhaps TRBD1 (5 bases). Trimming pared 3 bases from V and 6 bases from J, leaving 12 bases between. CDR1 and CDR2 (germline): MDHEN, SYDVKM. This CDR3 has 13 residues. CDR3 sequence: CASSFDSLGEQYF. The CDR3, as DNA: TGTGCCAGCAGTTTTGACAGTTTGGGCGAGCAGTACTTC.

The gene calls are TRBV7-2 and TRBJ1-5, with no clear D. CDR1 and CDR2 from the germline V gene are SGHTA and FQGNSA. The CDR3 length is 13 residues. Trimming removed 2 bases at V and 5 bases at J, with 7 bases between. In nucleotides, the CDR3 is TGTGCCAGCAGCTTAACTCAGGATCAGCCCCAGCATTTT. Translation gives CASSLTQDQPQHF.

The V gene is TRBV10-3, the J gene TRBJ1-3; D ambiguous. There are 13 residues in the CDR3. Germline V gene lookup returns CDR1 ENHRY and CDR2 SYGVKD. V lost 6 bases and J lost 5, with 11 bases in between. The CDR3 here is CAIRPPERNTIYF. The CDR3 nucleotides are TGTGCCATCAGACCCCCGGAGAGAAACACCATATATTTT.

This chain connects TRBV5-1 to TRBJ1-1, with D unclear. V was trimmed by 0 bases and J by 2 bases, leaving 11 bases between them. CDR3 length: 15 amino acids. Germline values: CDR1 SGHRS, CDR2 YFSETQ. The CDR3 nucleotides are TGCGCCAGCAGCTTGGCGGTCGGAATCAACACTGAAGCTTTCTTT. Protein sequence: CASSLAVGINTEAFF.

A single count supports this clone. V usage is TRBV6-6 and J usage is TRBJ1-2, with 9 bases matching TRBD1. Germline lookup yields CDR1 MNHNY and CDR2 SVGAGI (reference sequence). There are 14 residues in the CDR3. V was clipped by 5 bases and J by 8 bases; unmatched bases: 9. For the CDR3, the DNA is TGTGCCAGCAGTCAGGACAGGGGCCTGACCGGCTACACCTTC. It codes for CASSQDRGLTGYTF.

V gene TRBV20-1 combines with J gene TRBJ1-1; a possible D gene is TRBD1 (6 bases). CDR3 size: 12 residues. CDR1 and CDR2 (germline): DFQATT, SNEGSKA (reference sequence). V was shortened by 3 bases and J by 3 bases, with 8 bases between the two germline ends. Here the CDR3 DNA reads TGCAGTGCTAGTGCAGGGGACACTGAAGCTTTCTTT. Residues: CSASAGDTEAFF.

This clone was picked up one time. The rearrangement joins TRBV5-1 to TRBJ2-7; D perhaps matches TRBD1 (6 bases). This CDR3 comprises 15 residues. CDR1 and CDR2 from the germline V gene are SGHRS and YFSETQ. V was pared by 2 bases and J by 3 bases, with 15 bases between. The CDR3 DNA sequence: TGCGCCAGCAGCTTATCCGGGACACCTAACTACGAGCAGTACTTC. Translated: CASSLSGTPNYEQYF.